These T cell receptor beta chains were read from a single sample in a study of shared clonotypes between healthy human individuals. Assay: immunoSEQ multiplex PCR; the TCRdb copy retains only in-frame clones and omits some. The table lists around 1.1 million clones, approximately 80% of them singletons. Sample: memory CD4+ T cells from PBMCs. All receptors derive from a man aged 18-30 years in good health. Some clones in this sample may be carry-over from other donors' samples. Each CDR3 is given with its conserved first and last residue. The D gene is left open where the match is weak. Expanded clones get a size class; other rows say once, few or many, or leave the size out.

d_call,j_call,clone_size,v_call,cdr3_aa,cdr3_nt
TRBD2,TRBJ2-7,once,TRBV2,CASSTSSGRAFEQYF,TGTGCCAGCAGTACATCTAGCGGGAGGGCCTTCGAGCAGTACTTC
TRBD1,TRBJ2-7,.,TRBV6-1,CASSERDRGHNEQYF,TGTGCCAGCAGTGAACGGGACAGGGGGCACAACGAGCAGTACTTC
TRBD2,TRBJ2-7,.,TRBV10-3,CAIRGTSGTYYEQYF,TGTGCCATCAGGGGGACTAGCGGGACCTATTACGAGCAGTACTTC
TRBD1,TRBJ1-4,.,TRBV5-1,CASSPGTGRMATNEKLFF,TGCGCCAGCAGCCCAGGGACAGGTCGTATGGCAACTAATGAAAAACTGTTTTTT
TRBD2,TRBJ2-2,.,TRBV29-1,CASGSTGELFF,TGCGCTAGCGGGAGTACCGGGGAGCTGTTTTTT
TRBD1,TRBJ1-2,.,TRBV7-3,CASSLGQGAEDGYTF,TGTGCCAGCAGCTTGGGACAGGGGGCTGAAGATGGCTACACCTTC
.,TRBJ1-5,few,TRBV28,CASSFPHSNQPQHF,TGTGCCAGCAGCTTTCCGCATAGCAATCAGCCCCAGCATTTT
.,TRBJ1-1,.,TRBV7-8,CASSLAQGSIIEAFF,TGTGCCAGCAGCTTAGCGCAGGGCAGTATCATTGAAGCTTTCTTT
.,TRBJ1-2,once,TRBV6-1,CASSDRQVQRGGYTF,TGTGCCAGCAGTGACCGACAGGTGCAGCGTGGGGGCTACACCTTC
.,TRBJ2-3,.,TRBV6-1,CASSDKGWTDTQYF,TGTGCCAGCAGTGATAAGGGTTGGACAGATACGCAGTATTTT